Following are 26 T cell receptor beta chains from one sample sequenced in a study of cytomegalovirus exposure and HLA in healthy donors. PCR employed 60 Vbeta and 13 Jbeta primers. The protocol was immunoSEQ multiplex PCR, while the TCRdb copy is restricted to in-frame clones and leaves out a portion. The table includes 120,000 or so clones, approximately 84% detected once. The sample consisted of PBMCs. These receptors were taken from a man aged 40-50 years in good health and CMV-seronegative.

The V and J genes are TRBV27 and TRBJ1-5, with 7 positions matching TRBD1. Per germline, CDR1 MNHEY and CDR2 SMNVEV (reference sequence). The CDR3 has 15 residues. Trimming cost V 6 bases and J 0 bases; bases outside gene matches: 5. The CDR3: CASRGQAHSNQPQHF. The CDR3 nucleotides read TGTGCCAGCAGAGGACAGGCACATAGCAATCAGCCCCAGCATTTT.

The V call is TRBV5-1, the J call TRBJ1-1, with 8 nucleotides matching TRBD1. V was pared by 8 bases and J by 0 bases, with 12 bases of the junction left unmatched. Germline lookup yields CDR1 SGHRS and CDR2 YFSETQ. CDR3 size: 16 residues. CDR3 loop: CASKLQGGGMNTEAFF. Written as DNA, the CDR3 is TGCGCCAGTAAACTACAGGGGGGAGGCATGAACACTGAAGCTTTCTTT.

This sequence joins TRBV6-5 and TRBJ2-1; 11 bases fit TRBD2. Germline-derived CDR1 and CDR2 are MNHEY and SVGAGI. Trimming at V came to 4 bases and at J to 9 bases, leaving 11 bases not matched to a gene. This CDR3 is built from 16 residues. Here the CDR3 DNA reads TGTGCCAGCAGTTTGTTTAGCGGGGGGGCCGAAAGTGAGCAGTTCTTC. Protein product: CASSLFSGGAESEQFF.

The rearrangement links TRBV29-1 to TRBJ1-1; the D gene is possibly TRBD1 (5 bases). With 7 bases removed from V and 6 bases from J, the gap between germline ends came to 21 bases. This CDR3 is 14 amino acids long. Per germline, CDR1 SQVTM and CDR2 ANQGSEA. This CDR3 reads CSAKSRQPSPEAFF. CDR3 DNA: TGCAGCGCTAAATCCAGACAGCCGTCCCCTGAAGCTTTCTTT.

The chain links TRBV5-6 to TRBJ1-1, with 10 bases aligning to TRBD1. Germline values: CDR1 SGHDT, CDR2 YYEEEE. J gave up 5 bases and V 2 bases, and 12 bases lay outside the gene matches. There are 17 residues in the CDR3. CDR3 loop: CASSFYRDRGRLTEAFF. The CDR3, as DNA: TGTGCCAGCAGCTTTTACCGTGACAGGGGGCGACTGACTGAAGCTTTCTTT.

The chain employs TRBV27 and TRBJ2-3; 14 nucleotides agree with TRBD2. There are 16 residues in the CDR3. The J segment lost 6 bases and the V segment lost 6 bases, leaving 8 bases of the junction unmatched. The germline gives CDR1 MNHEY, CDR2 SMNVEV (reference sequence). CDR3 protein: CASSPETSGGEDTQYF. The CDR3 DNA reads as TGTGCCAGCAGCCCTGAGACTAGCGGGGGGGAGGATACGCAGTATTTT.

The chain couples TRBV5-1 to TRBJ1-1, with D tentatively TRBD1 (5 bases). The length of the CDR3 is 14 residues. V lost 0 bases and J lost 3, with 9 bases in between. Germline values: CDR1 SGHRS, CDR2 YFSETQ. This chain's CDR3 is CASSLGGLDTEAFF. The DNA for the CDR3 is TGCGCCAGCAGCTTGGGGGGCCTGGACACTGAAGCTTTCTTT.

CDR3 coding DNA: TGTGCCAGCAGCTTGGACAGGGTCCATACGCAGTATTTT. This sequence encodes CASSLDRVHTQYF. The chain couples TRBV5-6 to TRBJ2-3; the D gene is possibly TRBD1 (6 bases). The germline V gene encodes CDR1 SGHDT and CDR2 YYEEEE. Trimming took off 0 bases at V and 7 bases at J, with 9 bases between the two ends. CDR3 length equals 13 residues. The full variable domain, its missing parts supplied by reference TRBV5-6 and TRBJ2-3, is DAGVTQSPTHLIKTRGQQVTLRCSPKSGHDTVSWYQQALGQGPQFIFQYYEEEERQRGNFPDRFSGHQFPNYSSELNVNALLLGDSALYLCASSLDRVHTQYFGPGTRLTVL.

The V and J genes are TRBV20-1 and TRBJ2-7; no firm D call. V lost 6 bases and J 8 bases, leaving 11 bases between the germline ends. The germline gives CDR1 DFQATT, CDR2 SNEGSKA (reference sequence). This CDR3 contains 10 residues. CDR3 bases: TGCAGTGCCAAGCTGAGTAAGCAGTACTTC. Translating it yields CSAKLSKQYF.

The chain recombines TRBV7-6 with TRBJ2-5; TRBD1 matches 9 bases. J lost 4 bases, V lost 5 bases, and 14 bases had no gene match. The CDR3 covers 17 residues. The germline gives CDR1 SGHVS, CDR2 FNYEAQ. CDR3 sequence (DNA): TGTGCCAGCAGCCCAGGGGACAGGGTACAGGGAGGAGAGACCCAGTACTTC. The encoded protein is CASSPGDRVQGGETQYF.

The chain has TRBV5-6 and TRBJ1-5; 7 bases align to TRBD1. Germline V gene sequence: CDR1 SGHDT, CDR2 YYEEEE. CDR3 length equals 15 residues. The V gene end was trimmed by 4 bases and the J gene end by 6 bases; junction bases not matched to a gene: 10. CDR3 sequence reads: CASSVYRGLSQPQHF. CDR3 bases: TGTGCCAGCAGCGTTTACAGGGGTTTGTCTCAGCCCCAGCATTTT.

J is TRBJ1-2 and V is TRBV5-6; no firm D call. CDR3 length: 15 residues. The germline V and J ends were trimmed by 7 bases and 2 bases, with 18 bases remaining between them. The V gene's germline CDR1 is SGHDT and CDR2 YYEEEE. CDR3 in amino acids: CASEGNTGYNYGYTF. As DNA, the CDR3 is TGTGCCAGCGAAGGAAACACGGGGTACAACTATGGCTACACCTTC.

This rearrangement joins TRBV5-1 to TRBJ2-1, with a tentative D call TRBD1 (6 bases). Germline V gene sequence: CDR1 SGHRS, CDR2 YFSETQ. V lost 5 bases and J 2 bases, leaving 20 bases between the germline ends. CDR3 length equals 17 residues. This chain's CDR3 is CASRGSGARPAYNEQFF. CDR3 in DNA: TGCGCCAGCAGAGGTTCAGGGGCGCGACCGGCCTACAATGAGCAGTTCTTC.

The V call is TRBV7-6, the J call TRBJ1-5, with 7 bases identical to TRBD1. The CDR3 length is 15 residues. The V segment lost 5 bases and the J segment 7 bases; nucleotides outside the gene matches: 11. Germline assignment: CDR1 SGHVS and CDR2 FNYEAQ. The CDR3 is CASSPQGGEMQPQHF. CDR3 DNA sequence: TGTGCCAGCAGCCCTCAGGGGGGTGAAATGCAGCCCCAGCATTTT.

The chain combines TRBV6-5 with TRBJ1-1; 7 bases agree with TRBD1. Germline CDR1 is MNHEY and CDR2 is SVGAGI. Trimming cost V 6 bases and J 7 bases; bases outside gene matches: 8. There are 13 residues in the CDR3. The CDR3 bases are TGTGCCAGCAGACAGGGGTCTAAGCTTGAAGCTTTCTTT. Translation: CASRQGSKLEAFF.

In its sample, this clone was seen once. The CDR3 DNA follows: TGTGCCAGCAGCTTAGTGGCAGGGTCCAGACAGCCCCAGCATTTT. Translating it yields CASSLVAGSRQPQHF. The rearrangement joins TRBV7-2 to TRBJ1-5; maybe TRBD1 (5 bases). V dropped 1 base and J dropped 7 bases, with 14 bases sitting between them. This CDR3 has 15 amino acids. Germline V CDR1 and CDR2: SGHTA, FQGNSA.

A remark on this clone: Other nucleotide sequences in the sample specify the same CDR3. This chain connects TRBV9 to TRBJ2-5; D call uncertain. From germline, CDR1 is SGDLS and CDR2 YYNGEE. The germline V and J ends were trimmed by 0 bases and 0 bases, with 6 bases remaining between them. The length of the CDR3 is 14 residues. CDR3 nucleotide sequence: TGTGCCAGCAGCGTAGCCGGGTACCAAGAGACCCAGTACTTC. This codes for CASSVAGYQETQYF.

This CDR3 is CASSRRWNTEAFF. In nucleotides, the CDR3 is TGTGCCAGCAGCCGCCGGTGGAACACTGAAGCTTTCTTT. The V call is TRBV7-2, the J call TRBJ1-1, with D hard to call. The CDR3 has 13 residues. V lost 5 bases and J lost 1, with 8 bases in between. CDR1 is SGHTA and CDR2 is FQGNSA in the germline V gene.

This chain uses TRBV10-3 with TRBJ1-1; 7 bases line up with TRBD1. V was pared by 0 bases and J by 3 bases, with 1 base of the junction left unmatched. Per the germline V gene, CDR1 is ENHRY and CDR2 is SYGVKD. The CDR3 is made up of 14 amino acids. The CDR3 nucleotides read TGTGCCATCAGTGAGTCGGGACAGCACACTGAAGCTTTCTTT. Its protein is CAISESGQHTEAFF.

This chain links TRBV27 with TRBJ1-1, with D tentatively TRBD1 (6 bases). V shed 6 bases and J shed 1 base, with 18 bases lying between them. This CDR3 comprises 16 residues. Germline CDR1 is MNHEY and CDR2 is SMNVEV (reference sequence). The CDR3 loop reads CASSPRFGQSNTEAFF. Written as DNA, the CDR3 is TGTGCCAGCAGCCCAAGGTTCGGACAGTCGAACACTGAAGCTTTCTTT.

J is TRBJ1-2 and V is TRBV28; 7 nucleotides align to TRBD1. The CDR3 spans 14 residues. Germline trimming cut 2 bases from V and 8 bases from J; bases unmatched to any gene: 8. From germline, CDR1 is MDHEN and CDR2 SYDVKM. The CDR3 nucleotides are TGTGCCAGCAGTTTAAACAGGGGAACGGAAGGCTACACCTTC. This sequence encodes CASSLNRGTEGYTF.

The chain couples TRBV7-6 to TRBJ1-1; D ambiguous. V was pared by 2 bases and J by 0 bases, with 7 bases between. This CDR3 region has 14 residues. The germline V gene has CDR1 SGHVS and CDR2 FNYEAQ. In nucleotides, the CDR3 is TGTGCCAGCAGCTTACTACTTATGAACACTGAAGCTTTCTTT. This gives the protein CASSLLLMNTEAFF.

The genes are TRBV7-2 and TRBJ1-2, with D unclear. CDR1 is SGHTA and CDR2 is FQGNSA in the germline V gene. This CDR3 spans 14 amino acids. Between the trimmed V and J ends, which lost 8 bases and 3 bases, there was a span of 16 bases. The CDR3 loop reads CASGRQNGDYGYTF. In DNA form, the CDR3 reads TGTGCCAGCGGGCGTCAGAACGGCGACTATGGCTACACCTTC.

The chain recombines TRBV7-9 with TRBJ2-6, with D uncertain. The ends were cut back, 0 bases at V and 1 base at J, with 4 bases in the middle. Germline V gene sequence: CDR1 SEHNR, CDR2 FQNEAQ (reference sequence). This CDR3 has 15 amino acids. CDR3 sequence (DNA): TGTGCCAGCAGCTTAGCCGGGTCTGGGGCCAACGTCCTGACTTTC. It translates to CASSLAGSGANVLTF.

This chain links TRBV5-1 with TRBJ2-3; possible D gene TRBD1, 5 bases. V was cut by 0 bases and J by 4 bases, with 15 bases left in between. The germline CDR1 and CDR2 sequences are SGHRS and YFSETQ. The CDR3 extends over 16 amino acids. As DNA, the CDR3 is TGCGCCAGCAGCTTGGAGGGGTCGGGTCTCTCAGATACGCAGTATTTT. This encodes CASSLEGSGLSDTQYF.

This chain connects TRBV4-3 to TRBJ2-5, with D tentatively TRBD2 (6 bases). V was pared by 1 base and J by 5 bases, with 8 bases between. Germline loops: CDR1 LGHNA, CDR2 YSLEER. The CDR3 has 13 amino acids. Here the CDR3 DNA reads TGCGCCAGCAGCCAAGGTGCGGGGGAGACCCAGTACTTC. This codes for CASSQGAGETQYF.